The 2 T cell receptor beta chains in this list originate from one sample, sequenced in a study of blood T cell repertoires in COVID-19. The repertoire was sequenced with immunoSEQ multiplex PCR; TCRdb's copy has only in-frame clones and lacks some. The sample includes around 500,000 clones, 80% to 90% of them seen just once. What was sequenced was peripheral blood. All receptors come from a human donor in a cohort sampled during active COVID-19.

This CDR3 is CATREGAYYEKLFF. CDR3 nucleotide sequence: TGTGCCACCAGGGAAGGGGCTTACTATGAAAAACTGTTTTTT. V gene TRBV2 combines with J gene TRBJ1-4; TRBD1 is a possible D gene (5 bases). CDR1 and CDR2 from the germline V gene are SNHLY and FYNNEI. The CDR3 consists of 14 residues. V shed 10 bases and J shed 6 bases, with 18 bases lying between them.

The V gene is TRBV15, the J gene TRBJ2-3, with TRBD2 matching over 7 bases. CDR3 size: 14 residues. The trim removed 6 bases at V and 1 base at J, leaving 4 bases unmatched. Germline values: CDR1 LNHNV, CDR2 YYDKDF (reference sequence). The CDR3: CATRREWGTDTQYF. CDR3 nucleotide sequence: TGTGCCACCAGGCGGGAGTGGGGCACAGATACGCAGTATTTT.